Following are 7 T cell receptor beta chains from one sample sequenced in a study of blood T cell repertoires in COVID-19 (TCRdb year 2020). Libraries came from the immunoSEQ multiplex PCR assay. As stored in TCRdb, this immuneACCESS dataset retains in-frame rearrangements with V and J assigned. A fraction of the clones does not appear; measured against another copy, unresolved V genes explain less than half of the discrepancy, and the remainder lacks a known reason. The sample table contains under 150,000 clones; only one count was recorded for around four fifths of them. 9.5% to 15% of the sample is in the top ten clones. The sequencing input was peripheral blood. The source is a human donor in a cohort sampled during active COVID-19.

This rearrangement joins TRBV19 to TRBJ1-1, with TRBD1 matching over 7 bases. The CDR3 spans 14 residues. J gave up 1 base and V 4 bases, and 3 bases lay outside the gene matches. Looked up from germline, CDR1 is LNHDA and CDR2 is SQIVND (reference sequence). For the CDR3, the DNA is TGTGCCAGTAGTACAGGGACAGAGAACACTGAAGCTTTCTTT. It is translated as CASSTGTENTEAFF.

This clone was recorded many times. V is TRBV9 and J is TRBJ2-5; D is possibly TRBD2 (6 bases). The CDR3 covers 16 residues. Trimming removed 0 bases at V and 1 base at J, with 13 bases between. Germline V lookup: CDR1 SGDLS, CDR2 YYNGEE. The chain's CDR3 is CASSVGANSGQETQYF. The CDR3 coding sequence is TGTGCCAGCAGCGTAGGGGCGAATAGCGGCCAAGAGACCCAGTACTTC. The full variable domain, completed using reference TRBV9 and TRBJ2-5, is DSGVTQTPKHLITATGQRVTLRCSPRSGDLSVYWYQQSLDQGLQFLIQYYNGEERAKGNILERFSAQQFPDLHSELNLSSLELGDSALYFCASSVGANSGQETQYFGPGTRLLVL.

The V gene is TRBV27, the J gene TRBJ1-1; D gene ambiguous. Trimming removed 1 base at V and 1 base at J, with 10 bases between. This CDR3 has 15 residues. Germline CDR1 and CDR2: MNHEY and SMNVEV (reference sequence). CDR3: CASSLFRGGNTEAFF. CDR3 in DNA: TGTGCCAGCAGTTTATTTCGGGGAGGGAACACTGAAGCTTTCTTT.

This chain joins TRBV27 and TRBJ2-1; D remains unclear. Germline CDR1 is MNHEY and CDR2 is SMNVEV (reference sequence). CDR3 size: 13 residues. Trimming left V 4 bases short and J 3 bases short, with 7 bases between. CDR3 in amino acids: CASSYGDYNEQFF. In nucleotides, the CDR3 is TGTGCCAGCAGTTACGGAGACTACAATGAGCAGTTCTTC.

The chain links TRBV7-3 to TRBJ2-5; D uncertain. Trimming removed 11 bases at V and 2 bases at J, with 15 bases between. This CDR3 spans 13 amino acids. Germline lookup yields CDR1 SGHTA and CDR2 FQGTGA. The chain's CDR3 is CASALSRQETQYF. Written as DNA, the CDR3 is TGTGCCTCCGCCCTCTCTCGGCAAGAGACCCAGTACTTC.

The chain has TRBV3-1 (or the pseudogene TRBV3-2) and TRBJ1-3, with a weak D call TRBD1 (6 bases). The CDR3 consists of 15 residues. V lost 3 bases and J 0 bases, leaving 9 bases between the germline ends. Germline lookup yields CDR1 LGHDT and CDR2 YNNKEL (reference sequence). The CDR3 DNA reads TGTGCCAGCAGCCAGGGGGCTGACTCTGGAAACACCATATATTTT. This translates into CASSQGADSGNTIYF.

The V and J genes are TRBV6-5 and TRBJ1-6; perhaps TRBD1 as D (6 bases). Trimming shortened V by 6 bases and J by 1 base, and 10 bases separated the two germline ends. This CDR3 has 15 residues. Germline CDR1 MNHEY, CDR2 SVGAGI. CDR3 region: CASRSTGSYNSPLHF. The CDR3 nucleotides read TGTGCCAGCAGATCCACAGGGTCCTATAATTCACCCCTCCACTTT.